This passage covers 15 T cell receptor beta chains from one sample sequenced in a study of shared clonotypes between healthy human individuals. The naive CD8 fraction comprised CD45RO-negative cells positively selected for CCR7 and excluded terminally differentiated effector memory CD45RA+ cells. Libraries were prepared by immunoSEQ multiplex PCR; TCRdb keeps only in-frame clonotypes and omits some of them. This sample yields hundreds of thousands of clones, of which approximately 96% are seen a single time; less than 0.12% belongs to the top ten. Sequenced input: naive CD8+ T cells sorted from blood. All receptors derive from a woman in her 30s in good health.

This clone was detected once. The chain has TRBV11-2 and TRBJ2-7; no clear D gene. CDR1 and CDR2 (germline): SGHAT, FQNNGV. V lost 4 bases and J 0 bases, leaving 10 bases between the germline ends. This CDR3 has 14 amino acids. CDR3 sequence reads: CASSSYRDSYEQYF. The CDR3 coding sequence is TGTGCCAGCAGCTCTTACAGAGACTCCTACGAGCAGTACTTC.

The V call is TRBV19, the J call TRBJ2-7, with D perhaps matching TRBD2 (6 bases). The V end was cut by 2 bases, the J end by 7 bases, with 12 bases between. Germline loops: CDR1 LNHDA, CDR2 SQIVND (reference sequence). There are 13 residues in the CDR3. CDR3 in amino acids: CASSIHGGGEQYF. The DNA for the CDR3 is TGTGCCAGTAGTATACATGGGGGAGGAGAGCAGTACTTC.

The CDR3, as DNA: TGTGCCAGCAGCTTCCTACTGACAGGGGACACTGAAGCTTTCTTT. Protein: CASSFLLTGDTEAFF. The rearrangement links TRBV5-5 to TRBJ1-1; 8 bases are shared with TRBD1. J lost 3 bases, V lost 2 bases, and 6 bases had no gene match. Germline CDR1 SGHKS, CDR2 YYEKEE (reference sequence). This CDR3 comprises 15 residues.

This clone has a single count. The J gene is TRBJ1-1, the V gene TRBV29-1; D is ambiguous. This CDR3 spans 11 amino acids. The V gene's germline CDR1 is SQVTM and CDR2 ANQGSEA. The germline V and J ends were trimmed by 0 bases and 8 bases, with 7 bases remaining between them. CDR3 sequence reads: CSVEDSGEAFF. Written as DNA, the CDR3 is TGCAGCGTTGAAGACTCAGGAGAAGCTTTCTTT.

The gene calls are TRBV28 and TRBJ2-2, with 7 positions matching TRBD1. This CDR3 spans 16 amino acids. J was trimmed by 6 bases and V by 4 bases; bases with no gene match: 11. Germline CDR1 and CDR2: MDHEN and SYDVKM. The CDR3 protein is CASSSIATGISGELFF. DNA of the CDR3: TGTGCCAGCAGTTCGATCGCGACAGGGATCTCCGGGGAGCTGTTTTTT.

The chain recombines TRBV27 with TRBJ2-7; TRBD2 matches at 7 bases. Germline V CDR1 and CDR2: MNHEY, SMNVEV (reference sequence). CDR3 length: 13 residues. V shed 7 bases, J shed 2 bases, and the junction held 5 bases outside the gene matches. DNA of the CDR3: TGTGCCAGCACGAGCGGGAAAACCTACGAGCAGTACTTC. This codes for CASTSGKTYEQYF.

V is TRBV19 and J is TRBJ2-2; 8 bases fit TRBD1. The CDR3 extends over 15 amino acids. The ends lost 6 bases at V and 7 bases at J; junction bases unmatched: 10. CDR1 and CDR2 from the germline V gene are LNHDA and SQIVND (reference sequence). The CDR3 loop is CASRLAGGLDGELFF. The CDR3 DNA follows: TGTGCCAGTAGGTTGGCAGGGGGCTTAGACGGGGAGCTGTTTTTT.

This chain connects TRBV19 to TRBJ2-5; D is undetermined. CDR1 and CDR2 (germline): LNHDA, SQIVND (reference sequence). The V and J ends lost 1 base and 0 bases respectively, with 9 bases between them. The CDR3 is 15 residues long. The chain's CDR3 is CASSIAGTYQETQYF. The CDR3 bases are TGTGCCAGTAGTATAGCAGGCACGTACCAAGAGACCCAGTACTTC.

This sequence joins TRBV19 and TRBJ2-1; D is possibly TRBD2 (5 bases). The V and J ends lost 5 bases and 8 bases respectively, with 19 bases between them. The CDR3 is 15 residues long. CDR1 and CDR2 (germline): LNHDA, SQIVND (reference sequence). CDR3 loop: CASSAGVLPLDEQFF. The CDR3 nucleotides read TGTGCCAGTAGTGCCGGGGTACTGCCCTTGGATGAGCAGTTCTTC.

The CDR3 loop is CASSPPGRRYEQYF. CDR3 coding DNA: TGTGCCAGCAGCCCCCCAGGGCGGCGCTACGAGCAGTACTTC. This rearrangement joins TRBV11-2 to TRBJ2-7; a possible D gene is TRBD1 (5 bases). CDR1 and CDR2 from the germline V gene are SGHAT and FQNNGV. Trimming pared 5 bases from V and 3 bases from J, leaving 14 bases between. CDR3 size: 14 residues.

The chain carries TRBV6-5 and TRBJ2-3, with D perhaps matching TRBD1 (5 bases). Between the trimmed V and J ends, which lost 4 bases and 2 bases, there was a span of 10 bases. The CDR3 has 14 amino acids. Looked up from germline, CDR1 is MNHEY and CDR2 is SVGAGI. The CDR3, as DNA: TGTGCCAGCAGTTTCGCAGGGCCCACAGATACGCAGTATTTT. It is translated as CASSFAGPTDTQYF.

V is TRBV19 and J is TRBJ2-7, with TRBD2 matching over 7 bases. The CDR3 sequence is 18 residues long. CDR1 is LNHDA and CDR2 is SQIVND in the germline V gene (reference sequence). V was clipped by 4 bases and J by 1 base; unmatched bases: 16. For the CDR3, the DNA is TGTGCCAGTAGTACCAGCTGGATGGAGGGAGGGCGGTCCTACGAGCAGTACTTC. Protein: CASSTSWMEGGRSYEQYF.

The chain is built from TRBV15 and TRBJ2-1; 11 bases are a match to TRBD1. The J segment lost 7 bases and the V segment lost 5 bases, leaving 7 bases of the junction unmatched. Germline CDR1 is LNHNV and CDR2 is YYDKDF (reference sequence). The CDR3 loop spans 15 amino acids. CDR3 nucleotide sequence: TGTGCCACCAGCCCCGGGACAGGGGGTGTGAATGAGCAGTTCTTC. Protein sequence: CATSPGTGGVNEQFF.

CDR3 residues: CASSVRGTSGSRETQYF. The DNA of the CDR3 is TGTGCCAGCAGCGTACGGGGGACTAGCGGGAGCCGGGAGACCCAGTACTTC. The V gene is TRBV9, the J gene TRBJ2-5; 14 bases fit TRBD2. Trimming took 1 base from V and 5 from J; bases not matched to a gene: 7. CDR1 is SGDLS and CDR2 is YYNGEE in the germline V gene. The CDR3 runs to 17 residues.

On this clone: This CDR3 is also generated by other DNA sequences in the sample. This chain links TRBV28 with TRBJ2-7, with D uncertain. Germline CDR1 is MDHEN and CDR2 is SYDVKM. V lost 2 bases, J lost 0 bases, and 8 bases lay in between. The CDR3 runs to 14 residues. CDR3 bases: TGTGCCAGCAGTTTACCCGGATCCTCCTACGAGCAGTACTTC. It translates to CASSLPGSSYEQYF. The full variable domain, in which reference TRBV28 and TRBJ2-7 provide the parts outside the CDR3, is DVKVTQSSRYLVKRTGEKVFLECVQDMDHENMFWYRQDPGLGLRLIYFSYDVKMKEKGDIPEGYSVSREKKERFSLILESASTNQTSMYLCASSLPGSSYEQYFGPGTRLTVT.